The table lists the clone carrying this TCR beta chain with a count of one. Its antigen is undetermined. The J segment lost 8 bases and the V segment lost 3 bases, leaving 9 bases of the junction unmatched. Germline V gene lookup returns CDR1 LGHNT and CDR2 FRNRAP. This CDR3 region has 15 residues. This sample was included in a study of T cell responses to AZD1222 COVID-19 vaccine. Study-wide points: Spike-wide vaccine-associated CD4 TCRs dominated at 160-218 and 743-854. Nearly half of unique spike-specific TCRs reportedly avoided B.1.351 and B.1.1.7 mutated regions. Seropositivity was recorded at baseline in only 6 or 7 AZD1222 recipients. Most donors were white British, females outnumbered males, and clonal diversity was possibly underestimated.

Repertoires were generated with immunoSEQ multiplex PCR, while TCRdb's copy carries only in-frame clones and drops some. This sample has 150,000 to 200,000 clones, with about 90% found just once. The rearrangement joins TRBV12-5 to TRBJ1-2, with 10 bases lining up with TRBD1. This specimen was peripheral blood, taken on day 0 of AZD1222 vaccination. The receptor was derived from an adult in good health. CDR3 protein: CASGFLTGGAGGYTF. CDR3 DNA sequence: TGTGCTAGTGGTTTTTTGACAGGGGGCGCGGGAGGCTACACCTTC.